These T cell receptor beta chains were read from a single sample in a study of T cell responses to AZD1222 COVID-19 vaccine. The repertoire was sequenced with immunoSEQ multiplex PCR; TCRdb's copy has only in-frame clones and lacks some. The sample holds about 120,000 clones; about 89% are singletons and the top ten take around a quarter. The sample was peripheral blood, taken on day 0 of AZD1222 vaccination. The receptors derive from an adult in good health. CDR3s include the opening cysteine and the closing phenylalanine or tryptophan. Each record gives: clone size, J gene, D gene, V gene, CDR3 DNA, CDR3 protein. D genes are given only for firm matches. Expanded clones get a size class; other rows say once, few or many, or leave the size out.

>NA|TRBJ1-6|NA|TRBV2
TGTGCCAGCAGTGGTGGGGGCTCTTCACCCCTCCACTTT
CASSGGGSSPLHF
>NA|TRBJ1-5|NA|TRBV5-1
TGCGCCAGCAGCGTCGACAGCAATCAGCCCCAGCATTTT
CASSVDSNQPQHF
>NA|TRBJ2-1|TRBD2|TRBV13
TGTGCCAGCAGCTTGAGAGTAGCGGGAGCCGAAGATGAGCAGTTCTTC
CASSLRVAGAEDEQFF
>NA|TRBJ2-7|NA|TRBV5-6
TGTGCCAGCAGCTTGGAAGGGGGGACCTACGAGCAGTACTTC
CASSLEGGTYEQYF
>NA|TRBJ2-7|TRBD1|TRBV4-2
TGTGCCAGCAGCCAGGGACAGGAGCCTTACGAGCAGTACTTC
CASSQGQEPYEQYF
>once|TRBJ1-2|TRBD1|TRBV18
TGTGCCAGCTCAACAAGACAGGGGACGTCGGGAGGCTACACCTTC
CASSTRQGTSGGYTF
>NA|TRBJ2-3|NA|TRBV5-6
TGTGCCAGCAGCCAGGACAGACCAGATACGCAGTATTTT
CASSQDRPDTQYF
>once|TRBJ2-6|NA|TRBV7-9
TGTGCCAGCAGCTTAGATTTCTCTGGGGCCAACGTCCTGACTTTC
CASSLDFSGANVLTF
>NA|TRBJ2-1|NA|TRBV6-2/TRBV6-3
TGTGCCAGCAGTTACATTTCAGGTCCCCATAATGAGCAGTTCTTC
CASSYISGPHNEQFF
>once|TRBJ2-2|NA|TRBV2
TGTGCCAGCAGGGGGCGTACAGGAGGCACCGGGGAGCTGTTTTTT
CASRGRTGGTGELFF
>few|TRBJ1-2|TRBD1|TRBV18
TGTGCCAGCTCACCGGGACAGTCACTGAGTGGCTACACCTTC
CASSPGQSLSGYTF
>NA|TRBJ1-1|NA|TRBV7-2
TGTGCCAGCAGCCTCGTGTTTATGAACACTGAAGCTTTCTTT
CASSLVFMNTEAFF
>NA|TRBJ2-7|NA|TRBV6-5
TGTGCCAGCAGTTCAACGGTCTCGGGCCCCTACGAGCAGTACTTC
CASSSTVSGPYEQYF
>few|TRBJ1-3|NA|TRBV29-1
TGCAGCGCCAGGGGTAACGGAAACACCATATATTTT
CSARGNGNTIYF
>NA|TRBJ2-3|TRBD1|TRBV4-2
TGTGCCAGCAGCCAGGTTGACAGGGGCTCACAGTATTTT
CASSQVDRGSQYF
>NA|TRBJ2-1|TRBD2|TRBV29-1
TGCAGCGCCGGACTAGCGGGGGCTGAGCAGTTCTTC
CSAGLAGAEQFF
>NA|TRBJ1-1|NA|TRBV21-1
TGTGCCAGCAGCAAACTGAATTACCCCGGAGCTTTCTTT
CASSKLNYPGAFF
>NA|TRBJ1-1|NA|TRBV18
TGTGCCAGCTCACCCCTCCAAGGGAAGGCCACTGAAGCTTTCTTT
CASSPLQGKATEAFF
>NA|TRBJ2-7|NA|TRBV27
TGTGCCAGCAGTTTAGAAGGGCTGGACGGCGAGCAGTACTTC
CASSLEGLDGEQYF
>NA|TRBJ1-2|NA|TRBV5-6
TGTGCCAGCAGCTTGGCCCTCGGGGGAAAAACCTTC
CASSLALGGKTF
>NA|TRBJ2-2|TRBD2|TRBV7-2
TGTGCCAGCAGCTTCCTTCCGCTGGCTAGCGGGGGGTCCGGGGAGCTGTTTTTT
CASSFLPLASGGSGELFF
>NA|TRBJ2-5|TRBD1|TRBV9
TGTGCCAGCAGTAAAACGGACAGGGGGCTTCAAGAGACCCAGTACTTC
CASSKTDRGLQETQYF
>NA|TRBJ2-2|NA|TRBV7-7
TGTGCTAGCAGCCGACAGCAGAACACCGGGGAGCTGTTTTTT
CASSRQQNTGELFF
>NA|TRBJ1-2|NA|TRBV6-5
TGTGCCAGCAGTTACGGCGGGGATAACTATGGCTACACCTTC
CASSYGGDNYGYTF
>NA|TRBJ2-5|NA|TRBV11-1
TGTGCCAGCAGCTTAACCCCGACAGGTCAAGAGACCCAGTACTTC
CASSLTPTGQETQYF
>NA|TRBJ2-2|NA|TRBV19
TGTGCCAGTAGTAAAGACCGGACCGGGGAGCTGTTTTTT
CASSKDRTGELFF
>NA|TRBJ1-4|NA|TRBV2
TGTGCCAGCAGCGGATTGGCGGGGCCATGGAATGAAAAACTGTTTTTT
CASSGLAGPWNEKLFF
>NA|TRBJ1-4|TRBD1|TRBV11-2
TGTGCCAGCAGCTTAATGGGACAGGGTCTTGAAAAACTGTTTTTT
CASSLMGQGLEKLFF
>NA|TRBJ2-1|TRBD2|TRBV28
TGTGCCAGCAGAAGGACTAGCGGTAACAATGAGCAGTTCTTC
CASRRTSGNNEQFF
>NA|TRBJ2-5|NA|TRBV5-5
TGTGCCAGCAGCTTGGTAAAAGTCCAAGAGACCCAGTACTTC
CASSLVKVQETQYF
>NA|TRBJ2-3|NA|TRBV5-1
TGCGCCAGCAGCTTGGCCGCCGGGGGTCAGACAGATACGCAGTATTTT
CASSLAAGGQTDTQYF
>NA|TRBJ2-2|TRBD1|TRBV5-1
TGCGCCAGCAGCCGGACAGGGGACACCGGGGAGCTGTTTTTT
CASSRTGDTGELFF
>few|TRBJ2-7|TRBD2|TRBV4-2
TGTGCCAGCAGCCAAGATCGGGCGGGAGGGGCCTACGAGCAGTACTTC
CASSQDRAGGAYEQYF
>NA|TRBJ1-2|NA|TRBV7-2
TGTGCCAGCAGCACCTCCAATGGGCAGGGCTACACCTTC
CASSTSNGQGYTF
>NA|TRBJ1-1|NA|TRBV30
TGTGCCTGGAGCCCTGACAGCCTGAACACTGAAGCTTTCTTT
CAWSPDSLNTEAFF
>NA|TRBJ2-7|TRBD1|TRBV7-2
TGTGCCAGCAGGCCCGGGACAGGGGGCTACGAGCAGTACTTC
CASRPGTGGYEQYF
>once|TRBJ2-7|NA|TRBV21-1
TGTGCCAGCAGCAACAATACCCGGACAGGACCCTCCTACGAGCAGTACTTC
CASSNNTRTGPSYEQYF
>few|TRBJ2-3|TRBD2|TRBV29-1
TGCAGCGCCGCAAGAGCGGGGGAAAAGACAGATACGCAGTATTTT
CSAARAGEKTDTQYF
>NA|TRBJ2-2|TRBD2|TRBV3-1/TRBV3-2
TGTGCCAGCAGCCAAGCAGCGGGACTAGCGGGAGGGAACACCGGGGAGCTGTTTTTT
CASSQAAGLAGGNTGELFF
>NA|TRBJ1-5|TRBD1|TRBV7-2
TGTGCCAGCAGCCCACGGACAGGCGGCAATCAGCCCCAGCATTTT
CASSPRTGGNQPQHF
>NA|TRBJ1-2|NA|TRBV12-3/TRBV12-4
TGTGCCAGCAGTCCCGGCGGCAGCTATGGCTACACCTTC
CASSPGGSYGYTF
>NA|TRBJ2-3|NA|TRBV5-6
TGTGCCAGCAGCTCGATAAACAGGGGAGGCGCAGATACGCAGTATTTT
CASSSINRGGADTQYF
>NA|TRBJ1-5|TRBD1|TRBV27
TGTGCCAGCAGTCCAGGGGGACCCTATAGCAATCAGCCCCAGCATTTT
CASSPGGPYSNQPQHF
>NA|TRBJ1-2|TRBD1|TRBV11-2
TGTGCCAGCAGCTTAGCTTCGGACAGGGGCGGCTACACCTTC
CASSLASDRGGYTF
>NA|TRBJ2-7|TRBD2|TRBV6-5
TGTGCCAGCCAAGGACTAGCGGGGTACGAGCAGTACTTC
CASQGLAGYEQYF
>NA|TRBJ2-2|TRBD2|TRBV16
TGTGCCAGCAGCCCCGGGCTAGCGGGAACCGGGGAGCTGTTTTTT
CASSPGLAGTGELFF
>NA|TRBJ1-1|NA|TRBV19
TGTGCCAGTCGACAGTATATCAACACTGAAGCTTTCTTT
CASRQYINTEAFF
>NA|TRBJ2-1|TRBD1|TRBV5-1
TGCGCCAGCAGCCAAGGACAGGTCTCCTACAATGAGCAGTTCTTC
CASSQGQVSYNEQFF
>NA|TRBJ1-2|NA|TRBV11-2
TGTGCCAGCAGCCCTAGTTGGGGAAGTAACTATGGCTACACCTTC
CASSPSWGSNYGYTF
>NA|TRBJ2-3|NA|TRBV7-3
TGTGCCAGCAGCGGACTGCGCACAGATACGCAGTATTTT
CASSGLRTDTQYF
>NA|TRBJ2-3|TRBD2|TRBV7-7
TGTGCTAGCAGCTTAGGCGGGAGGGGGGGCACAGATACGCAGTATTTT
CASSLGGRGGTDTQYF
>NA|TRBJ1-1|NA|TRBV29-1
TGCAGCGTTGTTGGATTTGGGGGGCAGAACACTGAAGCTTTCTTT
CSVVGFGGQNTEAFF
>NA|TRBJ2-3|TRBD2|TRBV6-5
TGTGCCAGCAGTCCTCTAGCGGGGATGGGTACGCAGTATTTT
CASSPLAGMGTQYF
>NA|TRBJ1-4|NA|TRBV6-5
TGTGCCAGCGGAACAGGGAGTACTAATGAAAAACTGTTTTTT
CASGTGSTNEKLFF
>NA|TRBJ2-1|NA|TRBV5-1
TGCGCCAGCAGCTCCTCTTTCGGCACCAATGAGCAGTTCTTC
CASSSSFGTNEQFF
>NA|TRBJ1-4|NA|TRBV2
TGTGCCAGCACTAAAAGACAGGATCCAACTAATGAAAAACTGTTTTTT
CASTKRQDPTNEKLFF
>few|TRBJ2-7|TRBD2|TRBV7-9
TGTGCCAGCAGCTTAGAGGGGGTTAGCGGGGCGTACTTC
CASSLEGVSGAYF
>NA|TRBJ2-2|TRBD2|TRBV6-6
TGTGCCAGCAGACCCCAGAGCGGGGACACCGGGGAGCTGTTTTTT
CASRPQSGDTGELFF
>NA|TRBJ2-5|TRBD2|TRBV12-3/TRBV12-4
TGTGCCAGCAGCCGGACTAGTAAAGAGACCCAGTACTTC
CASSRTSKETQYF